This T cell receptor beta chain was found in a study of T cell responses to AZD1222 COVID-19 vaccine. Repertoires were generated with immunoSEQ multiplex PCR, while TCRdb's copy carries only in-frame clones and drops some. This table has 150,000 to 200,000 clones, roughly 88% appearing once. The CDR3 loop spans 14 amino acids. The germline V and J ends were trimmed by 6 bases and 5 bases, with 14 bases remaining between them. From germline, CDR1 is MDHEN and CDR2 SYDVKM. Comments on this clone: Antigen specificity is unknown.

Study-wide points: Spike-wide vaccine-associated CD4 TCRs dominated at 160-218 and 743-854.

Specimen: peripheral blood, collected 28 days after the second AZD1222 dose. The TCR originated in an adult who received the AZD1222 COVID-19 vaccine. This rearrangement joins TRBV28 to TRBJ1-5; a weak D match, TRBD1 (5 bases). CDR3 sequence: CASREGALHQPQHF. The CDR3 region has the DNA TGTGCCAGCAGAGAAGGGGCCCTCCATCAGCCCCAGCATTTT.